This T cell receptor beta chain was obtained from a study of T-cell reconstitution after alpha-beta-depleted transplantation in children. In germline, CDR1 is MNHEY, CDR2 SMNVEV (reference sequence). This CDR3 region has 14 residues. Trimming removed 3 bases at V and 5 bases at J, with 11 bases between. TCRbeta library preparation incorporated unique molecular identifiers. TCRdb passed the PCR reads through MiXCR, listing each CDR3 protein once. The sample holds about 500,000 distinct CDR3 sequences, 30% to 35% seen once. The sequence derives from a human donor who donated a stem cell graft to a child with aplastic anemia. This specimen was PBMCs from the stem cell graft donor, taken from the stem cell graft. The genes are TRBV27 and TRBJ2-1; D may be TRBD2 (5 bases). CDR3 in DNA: TGTGCCAGCAGTTTGAAGCGGAGCAACAATGAGCAGTTCTTC. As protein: CASSLKRSNNEQFF.